One T cell receptor beta chain is described in this entry. Its antigen is still unknown. The V segment lost 5 bases and the J segment 2 bases; nucleotides outside the gene matches: 4. CDR1 is SGHNT and CDR2 is YENEEA in the germline V gene. The CDR3 runs 14 residues. This sample was taken from a study of early T cells in non-severe SARS-CoV-2 infection. Study in general: Sequencing of bulk RNA from unsorted whole blood was done, without chain pairing. Whole-study results and caveats: There was a bias toward anti-spike CD8 responses in VDJdb matching, which missed private and CD4 specificities.

The TCR library protocol attached unique molecular identifiers to the individual cDNA molecules. TCRdb used MiXCR to reprocess the 5' RACE reads, holding one entry per CDR3 protein. The data show 35,000 to 45,000 distinct CDR3 sequences, 12% seen once. The material sequenced was whole blood. The chain couples TRBV11-3 to TRBJ2-3, with TRBD2 matching over 7 bases. The clonotype originates from an adult who was a healthcare worker with PCR-confirmed SARS-CoV-2 infection or an uninfected control (not recorded which). CDR3 DNA: TGTGCCAGCAGCCTTGGGACTAACACAGATACGCAGTATTTT. It translates to CASSLGTNTDTQYF.